This TCR beta chain was sequenced in a study of graft-versus-host responses after intestinal transplantation. About the research overall: Induction with anti-thymocyte globulin, then tacrolimus and steroids for roughly three years, was given to all recipients. Study-wide findings and caveats: Graft-versus-host to host-versus-graft clonal ratios in allografts were high in patients with graft-donor T cell macrochimerism. Early after transplant, HvG clones declined as circulating GvH clones peaked.

Generated by immunoSEQ multiplex PCR, the TCRdb table keeps only in-frame clones and is missing some. Of over 65,000 clones in the sample, under 95% were seen once. About this clone itself: Its antigen is still unknown.

This sequence was found in a human donor who was the organ donor for an intestinal transplant. The sequences come from unstimulated CD8+ T cells sorted from spleen or lymph node cells, collected before transplant.

Written as DNA, the CDR3 is TGTGCCATCAGTGAGATTCAGGGCCCAGCCATAAGTTCACCCCTCCACTTT. Its translation is CAISEIQGPAISSPLHF. V usage is TRBV10-3 and J usage is TRBJ1-6; perhaps TRBD1 as D (5 bases). The CDR3 runs to 17 residues. V was pared by 2 bases and J by 9 bases, with 20 bases between. Germline V lookup: CDR1 ENHRY, CDR2 SYGVKD.